Below, one TCR beta chain is given with its context. Its antigen is as yet unknown. This sample was taken from a study of cytomegalovirus exposure and HLA in healthy donors. Findings and caveats of the study: The authors judged a highly shared variant cluster likely a sequencing artifact. Reports showed the classifier diagnosing cytomegalovirus status with high specificity and sensitivity.

V dropped 4 bases and J dropped 0 bases, with 11 bases sitting between them. The CDR3 consists of 15 residues. The V gene's germline CDR1 is SGHRS and CDR2 YFSETQ. Amplification used 60 Vbeta primers and 13 Jbeta primers. Measured with immunoSEQ multiplex PCR; TCRdb has only the in-frame clones, and not every one. The sample comprises about 96,000 clones, 65% to 80% of which are singletons, and 2.5% to 3% rests with the top ten. Input material: PBMCs. The chain uses TRBV5-1 and TRBJ1-5, with a tentative D call TRBD1 (5 bases). The TCR originated in a female donor in good health and CMV-seropositive. CDR3 sequence (DNA): TGCGCCAGCAGCCCGACAGCAAATAGCAATCAGCCCCAGCATTTT. Translation: CASSPTANSNQPQHF.